This TCR beta chain was identified during a study of memory CD4+ T cells and cytomegalovirus serostatus. In the study overall: Healthy Belgian adult donors included roughly ten CMV-positive and about two dozen CMV-negative people. Study-wide points: CD4+ memory repertoires contained about two fifths of the roughly 150 reported CMV TCRbeta sequences.

Single viable CD3+CD4+CD8-CD45RO+ cells were sorted as the memory CD4+ T cells. Total CD4+ T cells were enriched by CD4 positive selection. Details on this clone: The target antigen is unknown.

How the authors handled the data: Out-of-frame sequences were removed, leaving a few million distinct TCRbeta sequences. The method was immunoSEQ multiplex PCR; TCRdb's version includes in-frame clones alone and lacks a portion of them. V and J calls and clone size are copied from that table; D and trimming were computed from the DNA. The sample includes about 57,000 clones, 70% to 85% of them seen just once. The germline V and J ends were trimmed by 8 bases and 5 bases, with 24 bases remaining between them. The CDR3 covers 16 residues. In germline, CDR1 is LNHDA, CDR2 SQIVND (reference sequence). The sequence derives from an adult in good health and CMV-seronegative. Sequencing used memory CD4+ T cells from blood. The J gene is TRBJ2-5, the V gene TRBV19; tentatively, D is TRBD1 or TRBD2 (5 bases each). This CDR3 reads CASGDRGAPLQETQYF. The CDR3, as DNA: TGTGCCAGTGGGGACCGGGGTGCCCCGCTGCAGGAGACCCAGTACTTC.